Listed below are T cell receptor beta chains from one sample, sequenced in a study of blood T cell repertoires in COVID-19. TCRdb keeps only in-frame clones here, not all; method: immunoSEQ multiplex PCR. The data hold about 57,000 clones, with 65% to 85% observed a single time. The sequenced sample was PBMCs or T cells enriched from blood (not recorded which). The receptors come from a woman aged 40 to 50 with acute COVID-19. Both conserved end residues are part of each CDR3. Each record gives: D gene, clone size, J gene, V gene, CDR3 DNA, CDR3 protein. A D gene is named only where the DNA matches it firmly. The size entry is marked missing in some rows and otherwise reads once, few, many or a size class.

D gene: TRBD1; clone size: NA; J gene: TRBJ1-1; V gene: TRBV28; CDR3 DNA: TGTGCCAGCAGTTTAGACTCAGGGGGATACACTGAAGCTTTCTTT; CDR3 protein: CASSLDSGGYTEAFF
D gene: NA; clone size: few; J gene: TRBJ2-7; V gene: TRBV5-6; CDR3 DNA: TGTGCCAGCAGCCAACCGGGTCCCCGAGCGCCCGAGCAGTACTTC; CDR3 protein: CASSQPGPRAPEQYF
D gene: NA; clone size: NA; J gene: TRBJ2-5; V gene: TRBV2; CDR3 DNA: TGTGCCAGCAGTGACCGTGGGCAGGGGTTCCAAGAGACCCAGTACTTC; CDR3 protein: CASSDRGQGFQETQYF
D gene: TRBD2; clone size: NA; J gene: TRBJ2-2; V gene: TRBV6-6; CDR3 DNA: TGTGCCAGCAGTCTGGGGACTAGCGGGGGGGCGAACACCGGGGAGCTGTTTTTT; CDR3 protein: CASSLGTSGGANTGELFF
D gene: TRBD2; clone size: few; J gene: TRBJ2-5; V gene: TRBV5-1; CDR3 DNA: TGCGCCAGCAGCTTCAGGGCGGGAGCAGAGGAGACCCAGTACTTC; CDR3 protein: CASSFRAGAEETQYF
D gene: TRBD2; clone size: NA; J gene: TRBJ2-1; V gene: TRBV5-1; CDR3 DNA: TGCGCCAGCAGTGGGTCCCTAGCGGAGCACTACAATGAGCAGTTCTTC; CDR3 protein: CASSGSLAEHYNEQFF
D gene: NA; clone size: NA; J gene: TRBJ1-1; V gene: TRBV6-6; CDR3 DNA: TGTGCCAGCAGTCCACGGGACACCTATCTGAACACTGAAGCTTTCTTT; CDR3 protein: CASSPRDTYLNTEAFF
D gene: NA; clone size: NA; J gene: TRBJ1-2; V gene: TRBV4-2; CDR3 DNA: TGTGCCAGCAGCCAAGATCATGGGGAGGATGGCTACACCTTC; CDR3 protein: CASSQDHGEDGYTF
D gene: NA; clone size: NA; J gene: TRBJ2-5; V gene: TRBV29-1; CDR3 DNA: TGCAGCGTTGGGAACGGGGTTAGGGTAGAGACCCAGTACTTC; CDR3 protein: CSVGNGVRVETQYF
D gene: NA; clone size: NA; J gene: TRBJ1-5; V gene: TRBV19; CDR3 DNA: TGTGCCAGTAGTATAGGATCGGTCGGTGGGACATACAACACCCCTTATAGCAATCAGCCCCAGCATTTT; CDR3 protein: CASSIGSVGGTYNTPYSNQPQHF